Sequencing of this T cell receptor beta chain was carried out in a study of PD-1 blockade in mismatch repair-deficient tumors. About the study: Patients had approximately 13 mismatch repair-deficient cancer types, all previously treated and progressing.

The germline V gene has CDR1 SEHNR and CDR2 FQNEAQ (reference sequence). Trimming pared 1 base from V and 10 bases from J, leaving 11 bases between. The CDR3 sequence is 12 residues long. Comment on this clone: Its antigen is currently unknown.

Mismatch repair deficiency was confirmed in all patients, by PCR or immunohistochemistry. TCRdb's copy holds only in-frame clones and misses some; the assay was immunoSEQ multiplex PCR. This table has some 120,000 clones, 70% to 90% appearing once. Findings and limits, study-wide: Tumor-resident clones, often absent from pretreatment blood, expanded after pembrolizumab and then contracted.

This TCR derives from an adult with mismatch repair-deficient cancer. The chain employs TRBV7-9 and TRBJ2-7; D gene unclear. The source material was peripheral blood, sampled 44 weeks after starting pembrolizumab. The CDR3 sequence: CASSLGIGKQYF. CDR3 nucleotide sequence: TGTGCCAGCAGCTTAGGGATAGGGAAACAGTACTTC.